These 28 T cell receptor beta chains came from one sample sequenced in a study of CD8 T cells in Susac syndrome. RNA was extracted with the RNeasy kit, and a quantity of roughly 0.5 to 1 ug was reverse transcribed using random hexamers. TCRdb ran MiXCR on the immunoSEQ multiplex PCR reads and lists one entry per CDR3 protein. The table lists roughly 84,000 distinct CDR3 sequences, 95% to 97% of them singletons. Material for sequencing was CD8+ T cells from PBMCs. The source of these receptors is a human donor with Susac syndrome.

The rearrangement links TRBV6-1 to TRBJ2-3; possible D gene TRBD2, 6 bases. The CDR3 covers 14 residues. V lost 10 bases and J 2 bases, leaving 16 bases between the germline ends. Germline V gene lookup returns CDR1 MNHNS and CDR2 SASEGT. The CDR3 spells CATLPGLPTDTQYF. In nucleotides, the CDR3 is TGTGCCACCCTCCCCGGACTACCCACAGATACGCAGTATTTT.

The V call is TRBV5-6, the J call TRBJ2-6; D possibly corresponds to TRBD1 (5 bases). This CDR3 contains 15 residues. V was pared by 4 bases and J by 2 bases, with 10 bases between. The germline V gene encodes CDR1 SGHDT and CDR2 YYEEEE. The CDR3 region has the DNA TGTGCCAGCAGCGTGTGGGGCGCTGGGGCCAACGTCCTGACTTTC. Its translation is CASSVWGAGANVLTF.

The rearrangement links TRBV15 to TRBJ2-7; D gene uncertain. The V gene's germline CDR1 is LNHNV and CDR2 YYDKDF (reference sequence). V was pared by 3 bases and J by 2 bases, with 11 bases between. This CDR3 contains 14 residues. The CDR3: CATSSENGAYEQYF. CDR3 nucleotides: TGTGCCACCAGCAGCGAGAACGGAGCCTACGAGCAGTACTTC.

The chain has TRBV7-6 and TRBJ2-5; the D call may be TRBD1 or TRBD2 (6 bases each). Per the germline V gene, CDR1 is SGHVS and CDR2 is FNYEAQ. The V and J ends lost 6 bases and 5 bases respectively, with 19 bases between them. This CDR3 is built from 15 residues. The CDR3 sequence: CASRSRLGGAETQYF. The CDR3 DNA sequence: TGTGCCAGCAGGTCGCGGCTGGGGGGCGCGGAGACCCAGTACTTC.

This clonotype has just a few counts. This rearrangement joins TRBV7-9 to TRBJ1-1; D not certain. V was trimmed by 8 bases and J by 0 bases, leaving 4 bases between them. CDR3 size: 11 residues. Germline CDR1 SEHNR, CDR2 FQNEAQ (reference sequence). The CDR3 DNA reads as TGTGCCAGCTCCCTGAACACTGAAGCTTTCTTT. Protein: CASSLNTEAFF.

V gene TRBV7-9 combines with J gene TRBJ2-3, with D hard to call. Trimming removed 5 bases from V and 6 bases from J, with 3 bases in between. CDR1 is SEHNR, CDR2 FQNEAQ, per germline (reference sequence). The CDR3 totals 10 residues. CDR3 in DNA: TGTGCCAGCAGCCCCGATACGCAGTATTTT. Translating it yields CASSPDTQYF.

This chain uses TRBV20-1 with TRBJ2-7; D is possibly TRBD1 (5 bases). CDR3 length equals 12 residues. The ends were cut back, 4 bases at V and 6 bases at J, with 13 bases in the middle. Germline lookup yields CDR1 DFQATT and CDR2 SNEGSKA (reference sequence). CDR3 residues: CSANLLTAEQYV. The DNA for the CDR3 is TGCAGTGCTAACCTTCTGACAGCCGAGCAGTACGTC.

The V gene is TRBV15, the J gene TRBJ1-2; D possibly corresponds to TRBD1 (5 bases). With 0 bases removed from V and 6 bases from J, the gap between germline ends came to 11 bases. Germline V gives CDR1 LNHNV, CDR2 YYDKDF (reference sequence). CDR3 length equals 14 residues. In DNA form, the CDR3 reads TGTGCCACCAGCAGAGATTGGGCAGGGAATGGCTACACCTTC. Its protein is CATSRDWAGNGYTF. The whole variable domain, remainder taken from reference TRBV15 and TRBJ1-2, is DAMVIQNPRYQVTQFGKPVTLSCSQTLNHNVMYWYQQKSSQAPKLLFHYYDKDFNNEADTPDNFQSRRPNTSFCFLDIRSPGLGDTAMYLCATSRDWAGNGYTFGSGTRLTVV.

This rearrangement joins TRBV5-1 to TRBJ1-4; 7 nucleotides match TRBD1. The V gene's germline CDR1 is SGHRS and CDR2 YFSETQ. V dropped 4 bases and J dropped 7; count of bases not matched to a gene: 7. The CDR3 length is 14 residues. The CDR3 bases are TGCGCCAGCAGCGCCCGACAGGGAAGTGAAAAACTGTTTTTT. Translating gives CASSARQGSEKLFF. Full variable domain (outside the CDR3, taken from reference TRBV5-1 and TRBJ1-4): KAGVTQTPRYLIKTRGQQVTLSCSPISGHRSVSWYQQTPGQGLQFLFEYFSETQRNKGNFPGRFSGRQFSNSRSEMNVSTLELGDSALYLCASSARQGSEKLFFGSGTQLSVL.

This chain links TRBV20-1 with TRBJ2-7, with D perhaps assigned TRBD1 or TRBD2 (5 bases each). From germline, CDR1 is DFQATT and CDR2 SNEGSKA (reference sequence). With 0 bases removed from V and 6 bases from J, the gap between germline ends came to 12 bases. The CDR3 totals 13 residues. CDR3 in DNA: TGCAGTGCTAGAGAGATGACGAGGGGCGAGCAGTACGTC. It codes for CSAREMTRGEQYV.

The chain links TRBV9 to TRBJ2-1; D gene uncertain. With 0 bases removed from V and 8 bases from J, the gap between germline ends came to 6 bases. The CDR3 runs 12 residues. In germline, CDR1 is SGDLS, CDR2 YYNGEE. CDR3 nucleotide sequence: TGTGCCAGCAGCGTAGTGGCCCATGAGCAGTTCTTC. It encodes CASSVVAHEQFF.

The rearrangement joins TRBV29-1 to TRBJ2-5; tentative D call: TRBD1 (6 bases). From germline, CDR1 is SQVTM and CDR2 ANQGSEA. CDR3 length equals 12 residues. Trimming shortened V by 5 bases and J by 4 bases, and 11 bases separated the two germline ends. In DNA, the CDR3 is TGCAGCGTTCTCACAGGGCGAGAGACCCAGTACTTC. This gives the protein CSVLTGRETQYF.

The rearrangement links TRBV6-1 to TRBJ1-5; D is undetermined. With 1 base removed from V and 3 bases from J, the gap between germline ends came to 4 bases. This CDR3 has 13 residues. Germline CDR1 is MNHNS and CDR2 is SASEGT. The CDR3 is CASSEVTNQPQHF. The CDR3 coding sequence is TGTGCCAGCAGTGAAGTAACCAATCAGCCCCAGCATTTT.

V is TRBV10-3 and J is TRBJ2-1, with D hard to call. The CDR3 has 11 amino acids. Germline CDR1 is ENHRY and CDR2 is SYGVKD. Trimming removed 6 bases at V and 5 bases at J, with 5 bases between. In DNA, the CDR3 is TGTGCCATCAGGGCGGACAATGAGCAGTTCTTC. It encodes CAIRADNEQFF.

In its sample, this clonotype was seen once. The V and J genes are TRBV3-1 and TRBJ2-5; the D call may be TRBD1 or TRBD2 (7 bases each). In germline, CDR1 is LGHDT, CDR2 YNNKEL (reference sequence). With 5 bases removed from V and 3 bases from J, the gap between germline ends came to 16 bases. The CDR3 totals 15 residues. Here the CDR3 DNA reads TGTGCCAGCAGCTACCTGACAGGGAGGGAAGAGACCCAGTACTTC. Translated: CASSYLTGREETQYF.

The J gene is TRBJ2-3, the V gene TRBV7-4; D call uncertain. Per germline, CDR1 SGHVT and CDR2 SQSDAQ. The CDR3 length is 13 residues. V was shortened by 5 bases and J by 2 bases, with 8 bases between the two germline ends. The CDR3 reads CASSPPTTDTQYF. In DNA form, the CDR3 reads TGTGCCAGCAGCCCCCCCACCACAGATACGCAGTATTTT.

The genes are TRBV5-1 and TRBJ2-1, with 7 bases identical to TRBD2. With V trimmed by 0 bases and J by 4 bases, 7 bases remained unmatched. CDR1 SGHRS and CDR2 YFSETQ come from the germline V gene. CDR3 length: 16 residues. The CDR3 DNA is TGCGCCAGCAGCTTGGCTTACGGGACTACTTACAATGAGCAGTTCTTC. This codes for CASSLAYGTTYNEQFF.

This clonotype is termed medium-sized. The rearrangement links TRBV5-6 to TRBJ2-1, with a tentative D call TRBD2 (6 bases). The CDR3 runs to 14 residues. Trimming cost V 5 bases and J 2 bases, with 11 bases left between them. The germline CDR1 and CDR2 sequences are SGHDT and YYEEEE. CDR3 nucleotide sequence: TGTGCCAGCAGACTGGGGGGACCCTACAATGAGCAGTTCTTC. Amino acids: CASRLGGPYNEQFF.

CDR3 residues: CASSILPGPTEKLFF. The CDR3 DNA reads as TGTGCCAGCAGCATTTTACCGGGTCCGACCGAAAAACTGTTTTTT. The chain couples TRBV5-4 to TRBJ1-4; D unresolved. The CDR3 is 15 amino acids. Germline CDR1 SGHNT, CDR2 YYREEE (reference sequence). V gave up 4 bases and J gave up 8 bases, with 18 bases separating them.

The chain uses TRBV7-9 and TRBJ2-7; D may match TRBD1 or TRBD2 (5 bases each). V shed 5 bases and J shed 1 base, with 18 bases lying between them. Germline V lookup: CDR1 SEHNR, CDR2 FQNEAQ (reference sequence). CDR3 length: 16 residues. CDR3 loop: CASSRWGLGDSYEQYF. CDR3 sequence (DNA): TGTGCCAGCAGCCGATGGGGGTTGGGAGATTCCTACGAGCAGTACTTC.

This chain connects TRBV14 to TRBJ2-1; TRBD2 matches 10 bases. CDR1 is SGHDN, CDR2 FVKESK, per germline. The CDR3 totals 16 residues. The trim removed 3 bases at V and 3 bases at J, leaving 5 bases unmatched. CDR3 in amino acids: CASSHPSGRDYNEQFF. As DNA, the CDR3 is TGTGCCAGCAGCCACCCTAGCGGGAGAGACTACAATGAGCAGTTCTTC.

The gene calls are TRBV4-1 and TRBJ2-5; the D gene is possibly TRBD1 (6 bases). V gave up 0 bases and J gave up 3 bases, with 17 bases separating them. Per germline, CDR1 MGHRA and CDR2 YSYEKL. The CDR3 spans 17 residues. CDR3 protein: CASSQDAGQNPKETQYF. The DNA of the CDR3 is TGCGCCAGCAGCCAAGATGCAGGACAGAATCCCAAAGAGACCCAGTACTTC.

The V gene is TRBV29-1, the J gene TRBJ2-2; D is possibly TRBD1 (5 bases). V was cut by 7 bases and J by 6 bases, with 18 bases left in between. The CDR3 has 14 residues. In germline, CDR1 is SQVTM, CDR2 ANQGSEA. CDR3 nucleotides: TGCAGCGGTTTGACGCAGGGTGGGTCCGGGGAGCTGTTTTTT. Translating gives CSGLTQGGSGELFF.

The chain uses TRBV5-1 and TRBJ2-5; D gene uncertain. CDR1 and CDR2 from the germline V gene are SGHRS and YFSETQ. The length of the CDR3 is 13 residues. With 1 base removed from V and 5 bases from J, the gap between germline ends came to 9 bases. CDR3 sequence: CASSLFSMETQYF. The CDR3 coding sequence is TGCGCCAGCAGCTTGTTTAGCATGGAGACCCAGTACTTC. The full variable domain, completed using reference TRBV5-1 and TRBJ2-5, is KAGVTQTPRYLIKTRGQQVTLSCSPISGHRSVSWYQQTPGQGLQFLFEYFSETQRNKGNFPGRFSGRQFSNSRSEMNVSTLELGDSALYLCASSLFSMETQYFGPGTRLLVL.

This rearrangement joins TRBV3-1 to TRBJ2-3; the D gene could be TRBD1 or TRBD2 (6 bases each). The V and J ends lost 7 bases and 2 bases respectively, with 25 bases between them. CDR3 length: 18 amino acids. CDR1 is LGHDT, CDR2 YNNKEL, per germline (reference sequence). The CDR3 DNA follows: TGTGCCAGCACCTCTACGGGATATGGGGGGCCACACACAGATACGCAGTATTTT. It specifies CASTSTGYGGPHTDTQYF.

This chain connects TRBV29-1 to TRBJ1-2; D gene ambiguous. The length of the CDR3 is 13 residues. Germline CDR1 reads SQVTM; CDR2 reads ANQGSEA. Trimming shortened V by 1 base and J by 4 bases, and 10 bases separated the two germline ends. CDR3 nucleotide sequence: TGCAGCGTTGAAGGGGCAGAAAGCTATGGCTACACCTTC. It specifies CSVEGAESYGYTF.

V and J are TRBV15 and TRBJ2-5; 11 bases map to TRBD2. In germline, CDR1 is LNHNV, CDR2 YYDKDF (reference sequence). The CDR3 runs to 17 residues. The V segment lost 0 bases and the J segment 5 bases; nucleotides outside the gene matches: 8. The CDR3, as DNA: TGTGCCACCAGCAGAGATGGTAGCGGGAGGGCCGGGGAGACCCAGTACTTC. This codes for CATSRDGSGRAGETQYF.

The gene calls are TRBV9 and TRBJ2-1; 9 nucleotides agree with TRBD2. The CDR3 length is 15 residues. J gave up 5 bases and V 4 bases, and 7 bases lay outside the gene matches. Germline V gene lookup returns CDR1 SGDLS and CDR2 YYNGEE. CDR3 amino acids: CASSPASGRNNEQFF. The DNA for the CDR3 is TGTGCCAGCAGCCCCGCCAGCGGGAGGAACAATGAGCAGTTCTTC.